This record looks at one T cell receptor beta chain sequence and its context. This clone has only one observation. The antigen it binds to is not known. No per-base quality is available; no much larger clone lies one base away. Donors formed part of the validation cohort, which comprised some 120 subjects and was distinct from the first cohort of 670 or so subjects. These data originate in a study of cytomegalovirus exposure and HLA in healthy donors (dated by TCRdb to between 2016 and 2019). Broadly, across the study: According to a later analysis, one platform produced both the roughly 110 validation repertoires and the approximately 670 repertoires of the first cohort. To predict cytomegalovirus infection status, the study brought together high-throughput TCR immunosequencing, statistical association of individual TCRs with disease status, and machine learning. The study was designed to test whether signatures of past pathogen exposure could be identified by cataloging public T cell receptors. Along with the approximately 700-subject first cohort, a separate validation cohort of over 90 different subjects was used.

As encoded in the germline V gene, CDR1 is MNHNS while CDR2 is SASEGT. The CDR3 sequence holds 16 residues, the cysteine and phenylalanine included. CDR3 DNA only is kept here, 48 bases in frame from base 1. The V end loses 2 bases and the J end loses 0 bases, and a stretch of 10 bases separates them. The receptor library was made with the immunoSEQ multiplex PCR assay. The authors' pipeline ran thus. A statistical classification framework was developed to diagnose cytomegalovirus status using the catalog of TCR beta chain sequences. TCRdb took over this immuneACCESS table, retaining in-frame rearrangements with V and J assigned. Such tables are incomplete; in checked studies, under half of the missing clones stem from an unresolved V gene, and the remainder is unexplained. That table furnishes V, J and clone size, whereas the DNA furnished D and trimming. Here the sample has some 150,000 clones; approximately 90% occur a single time. The ten top clones hold 6.2% of the sample.

The study at large found these results: In vitro tests confirmed that a few of the cytomegalovirus-associated TCR beta chains recognize cytomegalovirus antigens. The classifier was reported to diagnose cytomegalovirus status with high specificity and sensitivity in both the original and validation cohorts. A later analysis found that TCRs clustered in the first cohort also tended to co-occur in the roughly 120 validation repertoires, with 94% of cluster scores above 0. Most TCR sequences were observed very rarely across donors, whereas some public TCRs were present in many individuals. The study listed 164 TCR beta chains as associated with cytomegalovirus. The authors suggested that the approach could potentially be generalized to other disease states and immunological phenotypes. All 110 or so repertoires were used to score co-occurrence in the validation cohort in a later analysis, because that analysis had no HLA typing for the cohort.

The TCR originated in a woman in her twenties or thirties in good health and CMV-seropositive. Sequences were obtained from PBMCs. This chain joins TRBV6-1 to TRBJ1-4; a confident D gene designation cannot be given. The bases read TGTGCCAGCAGTGAAACATCGGCGGCAACTAATGAAAAACTGTTTTTT. This translates into CASSETSAATNEKLFF.